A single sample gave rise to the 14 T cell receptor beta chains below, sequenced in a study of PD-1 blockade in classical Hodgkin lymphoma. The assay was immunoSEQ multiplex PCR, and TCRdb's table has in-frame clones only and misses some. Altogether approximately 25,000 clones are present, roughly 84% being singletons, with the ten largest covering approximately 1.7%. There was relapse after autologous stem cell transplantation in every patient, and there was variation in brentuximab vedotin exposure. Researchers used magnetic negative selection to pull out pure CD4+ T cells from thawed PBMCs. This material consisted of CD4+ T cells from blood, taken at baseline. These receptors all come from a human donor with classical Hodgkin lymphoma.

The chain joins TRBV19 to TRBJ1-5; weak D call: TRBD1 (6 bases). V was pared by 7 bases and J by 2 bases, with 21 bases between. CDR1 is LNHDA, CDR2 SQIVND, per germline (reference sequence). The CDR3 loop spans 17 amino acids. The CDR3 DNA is TGTGCCAGTAATCCAATCACAGGGTTCGGGGGCAATCAGCCCCAGCATTTT. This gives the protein CASNPITGFGGNQPQHF.

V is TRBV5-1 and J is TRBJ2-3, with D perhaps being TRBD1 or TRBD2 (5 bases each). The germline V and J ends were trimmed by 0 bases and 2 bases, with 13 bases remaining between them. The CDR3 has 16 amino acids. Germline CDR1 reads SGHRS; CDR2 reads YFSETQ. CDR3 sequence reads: CASSLALATDTDTQYF. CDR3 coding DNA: TGCGCCAGCAGCTTGGCCTTAGCGACAGACACAGATACGCAGTATTTT.

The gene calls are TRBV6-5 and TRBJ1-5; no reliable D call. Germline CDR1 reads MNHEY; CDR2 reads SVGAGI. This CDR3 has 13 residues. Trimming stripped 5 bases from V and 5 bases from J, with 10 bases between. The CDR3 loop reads CASSRVSDQPQHF. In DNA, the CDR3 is TGTGCCAGCAGTCGCGTGTCTGATCAGCCCCAGCATTTT.

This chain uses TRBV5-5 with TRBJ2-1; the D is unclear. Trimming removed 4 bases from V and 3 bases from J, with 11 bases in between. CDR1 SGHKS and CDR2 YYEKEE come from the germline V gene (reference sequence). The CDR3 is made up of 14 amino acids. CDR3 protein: CASSPNGIYNEQFF. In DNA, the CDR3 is TGTGCCAGCAGCCCAAACGGCATCTACAATGAGCAGTTCTTC.

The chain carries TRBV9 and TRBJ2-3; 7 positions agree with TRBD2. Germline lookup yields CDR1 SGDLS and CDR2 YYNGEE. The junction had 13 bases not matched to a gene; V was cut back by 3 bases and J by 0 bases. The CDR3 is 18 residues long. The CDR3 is CASSAPTSRGGSTDTQYF. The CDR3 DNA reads TGTGCCAGCAGCGCGCCGACTAGCCGGGGAGGGAGCACAGATACGCAGTATTTT. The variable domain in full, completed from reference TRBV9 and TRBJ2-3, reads DSGVTQTPKHLITATGQRVTLRCSPRSGDLSVYWYQQSLDQGLQFLIQYYNGEERAKGNILERFSAQQFPDLHSELNLSSLELGDSALYFCASSAPTSRGGSTDTQYFGPGTRLTVL.

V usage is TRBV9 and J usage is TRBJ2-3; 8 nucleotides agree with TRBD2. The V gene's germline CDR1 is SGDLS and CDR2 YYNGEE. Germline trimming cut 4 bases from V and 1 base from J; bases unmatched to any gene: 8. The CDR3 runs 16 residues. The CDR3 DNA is TGTGCCAGCAGCCCCCACAGCGGGGGCCGCACAGATACGCAGTATTTT. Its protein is CASSPHSGGRTDTQYF.

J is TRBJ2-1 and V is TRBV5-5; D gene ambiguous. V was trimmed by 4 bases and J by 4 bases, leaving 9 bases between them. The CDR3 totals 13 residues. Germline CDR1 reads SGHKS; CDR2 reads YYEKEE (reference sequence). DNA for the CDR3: TGTGCCAGCAGCGACGAACTTTACAATGAGCAGTTCTTC. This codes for CASSDELYNEQFF.

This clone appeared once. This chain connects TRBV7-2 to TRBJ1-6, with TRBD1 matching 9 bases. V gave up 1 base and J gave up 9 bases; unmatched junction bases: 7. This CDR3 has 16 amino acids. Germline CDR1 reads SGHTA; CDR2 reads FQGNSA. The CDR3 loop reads CASSLDRDRVLSPLHF. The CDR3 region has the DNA TGTGCCAGCAGCTTAGATCGGGACAGGGTCCTTTCACCCCTCCACTTT.

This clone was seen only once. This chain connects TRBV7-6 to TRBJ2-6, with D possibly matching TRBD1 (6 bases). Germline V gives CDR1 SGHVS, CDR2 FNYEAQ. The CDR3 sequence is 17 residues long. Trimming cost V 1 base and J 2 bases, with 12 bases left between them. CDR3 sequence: CASSLVGARTGANVLTF. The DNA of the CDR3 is TGTGCCAGCAGCTTAGTGGGGGCCCGGACTGGGGCCAACGTCCTGACTTTC.

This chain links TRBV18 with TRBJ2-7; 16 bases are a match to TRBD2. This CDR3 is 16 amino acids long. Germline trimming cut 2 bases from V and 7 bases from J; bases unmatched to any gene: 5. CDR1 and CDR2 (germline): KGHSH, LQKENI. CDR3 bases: TGTGCCAGCTCACCAGCGGGACTAGCGGGGGGGCTGGAGCAGTACTTC. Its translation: CASSPAGLAGGLEQYF. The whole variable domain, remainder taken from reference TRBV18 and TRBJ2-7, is NAGVMQNPRHLVRRRGQEARLRCSPMKGHSHVYWYRQLPEEGLKFMVYLQKENIIDESGMPKERFSAEFPKEGPSILRIQQVVRGDSAAYFCASSPAGLAGGLEQYFGPGTRLTVT.

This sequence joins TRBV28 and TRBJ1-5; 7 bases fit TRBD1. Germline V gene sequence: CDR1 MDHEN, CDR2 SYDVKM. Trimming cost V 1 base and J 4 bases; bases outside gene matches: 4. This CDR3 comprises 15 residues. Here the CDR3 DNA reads TGTGCCAGCAGTTTATTGGGACAGACTAATCAGCCCCAGCATTTT. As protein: CASSLLGQTNQPQHF.

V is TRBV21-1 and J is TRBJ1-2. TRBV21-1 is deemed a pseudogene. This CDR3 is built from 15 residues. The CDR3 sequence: CASRLSLGEDSGYTF. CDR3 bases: TGTGCCAGCAGACTCTCGCTGGGGGAAGATAGTGGCTACACCTTC.

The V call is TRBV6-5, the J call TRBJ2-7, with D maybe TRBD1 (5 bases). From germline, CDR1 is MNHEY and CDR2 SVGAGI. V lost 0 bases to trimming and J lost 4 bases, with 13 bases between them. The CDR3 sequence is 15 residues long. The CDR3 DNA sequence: TGTGCCAGCAGTTACTCCTTCGTGGGGCCTTACGAGCAGTACTTC. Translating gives CASSYSFVGPYEQYF.

CDR3: CAGLEGTSGNTIYF. DNA of the CDR3: TGTGCCGGCCTGGAGGGTACCTCTGGAAACACCATATATTTT. The chain uses TRBV6-1 and TRBJ1-3; D not resolved. The germline V gene encodes CDR1 MNHNS and CDR2 SASEGT. CDR3 length equals 14 residues. Trimming removed 11 bases at V and 0 bases at J, with 14 bases between.